This T cell receptor beta chain was captured by sequencing in a study of CD8 T cells in ankylosing spondylitis. Study results and limitations: Reports say disease-linked clones showed up significantly more in matched ankylosing spondylitis synovial fluid. What appeared characteristic of ankylosing spondylitis blood was a TCR beta motif of eight highly homologous variants. Earlier studies detected some motif variants in reactive arthritis synovial fluid and blood.

About this clonotype: Its antigen is unidentified.

Quantitative 5'-RACE with molecular barcodes generated TCR beta libraries. TCRdb analysed the 5' RACE reads with MiXCR anew, one entry per CDR3 protein. Counted here are 150,000 to 200,000 distinct CDR3 sequences, 11% occurring once; the ten biggest clones make up almost 30%. J was trimmed by 3 bases and V by 5 bases; bases with no gene match: 4. The CDR3 is 15 amino acids. Input material: blood, either unsorted or a sorted T cell fraction (not recorded which). This clonotype was obtained from a male donor with ankylosing spondylitis or in good health (not recorded which). The gene calls are TRBV12-3 or TRBV12-4 and TRBJ2-2, with 9 bases aligning to TRBD1. The CDR3 DNA is TGTGCCAGCAGTCCCCGGACAGGGGACACCGGGGAGCTGTTTTTT. It is translated as CASSPRTGDTGELFF.